These 13 T cell receptor beta chains share one sample of origin, sequenced in a study of blood T cell repertoires in COVID-19. The method was immunoSEQ multiplex PCR; TCRdb's version includes in-frame clones alone and lacks a portion of them. This sample has over 300,000 clones, with around 90% found just once. The material sequenced was peripheral blood. The receptors derive from a man aged 18-30 years with active or convalescent COVID-19.

V and J are TRBV28 and TRBJ1-1; 8 bases align to TRBD1. Germline lookup yields CDR1 MDHEN and CDR2 SYDVKM. The CDR3 has 14 residues. J gave up 6 bases and V 5 bases, and 8 bases lay outside the gene matches. CDR3 loop: CASSIHRGSAEAFF. The CDR3, as DNA: TGTGCCAGCAGTATACACAGGGGGAGCGCTGAAGCTTTCTTT.

The chain employs TRBV11-2 and TRBJ2-2, with TRBD2 identical over 7 bases. CDR3 length: 16 residues. V shed 1 base, J shed 5 bases, and the junction held 7 bases outside the gene matches. Per germline, CDR1 SGHAT and CDR2 FQNNGV. CDR3 sequence: CASSLASAGRTGELFF. In DNA form, the CDR3 reads TGTGCCAGCAGCTTAGCCTCAGCGGGACGGACCGGGGAGCTGTTTTTT.

This chain joins TRBV24-1 and TRBJ1-5; 9 bases match TRBD1. V lost 2 bases and J lost 1; bases outside the gene matches: 2. Germline V gene lookup returns CDR1 KGHDR and CDR2 SFDVKD. The CDR3 consists of 16 residues. CDR3 sequence (DNA): TGTGCCACCAGTGATTACGGGACAGGGAGCAATCAGCCCCAGCATTTT. The encoded protein is CATSDYGTGSNQPQHF.

The V gene is TRBV6-5, the J gene TRBJ2-1, with 11 positions matching TRBD1. Germline V gene lookup returns CDR1 MNHEY and CDR2 SVGAGI. V lost 6 bases, J lost 5 bases, and 6 bases stayed unmatched. This CDR3 comprises 15 residues. The CDR3 region is CASRRGQGENNEQFF. DNA for the CDR3: TGTGCCAGCAGGAGGGGACAGGGGGAGAACAATGAGCAGTTCTTC.

Concerning this clone itself: This likely reflects a read error, since a far larger clone is one base away. This chain links TRBV11-2 with TRBJ2-2, with 8 positions matching TRBD1. The V gene end was trimmed by 6 bases and the J gene end by 3 bases; junction bases not matched to a gene: 0. The CDR3 totals 13 residues. Germline CDR1 and CDR2: SGHAT and FQNNGV. The CDR3 loop is CASRDRDTGELFF. CDR3 sequence (DNA): TGTGCCAGCAGGGACAGGGACACCGGGGAGCTGTTTTTT. The full variable domain, rest sourced from reference TRBV11-2 and TRBJ2-2, is EAGVAQSPRYKIIEKRQSVAFWCNPISGHATLYWYQQILGQGPKLLIQFQNNGVVDDSQLPKDRFSAERLKGVDSTLKIQPAKLEDSAVYLCASRDRDTGELFFGEGSRLTVL.

The chain couples TRBV3-1 (or the pseudogene TRBV3-2) to TRBJ1-1; possibly TRBD1 for D (5 bases). The V end lost 3 bases, the J end lost 3 bases, and 17 bases lay between the germline ends. The CDR3 loop spans 16 amino acids. Looked up from germline, CDR1 is LGHDT and CDR2 is YNNKEL (reference sequence). CDR3: CASSQGWQGPYTEAFF. The CDR3 DNA follows: TGTGCCAGCAGCCAGGGGTGGCAGGGCCCGTACACTGAAGCTTTCTTT.

This clone was seen only once. V is TRBV7-3 and J is TRBJ2-7, with TRBD1 identical over 8 bases. After removal of 5 bases from V and 2 bases from J, the junction contained 8 bases not matched to a gene. CDR1 and CDR2 from the germline V gene are SGHTA and FQGTGA. This CDR3 spans 15 amino acids. CDR3 nucleotides: TGTGCCAGCAGCCTTACAGGGGGACAAACCTACGAGCAGTACTTC. This gives the protein CASSLTGGQTYEQYF.

The chain links TRBV5-1 to TRBJ2-5, with D perhaps TRBD1 (5 bases). V shed 4 bases and J shed 1 base, with 23 bases lying between them. The germline gives CDR1 SGHRS, CDR2 YFSETQ. The CDR3 totals 18 residues. The CDR3 spells CASSLTRVTTRFQETQYF. The CDR3 DNA reads TGCGCCAGCAGCCTTACCAGGGTAACGACGCGATTCCAAGAGACCCAGTACTTC.

V usage is TRBV28 and J usage is TRBJ1-3, with 7 bases aligning to TRBD1. The CDR3 totals 14 residues. Per germline, CDR1 MDHEN and CDR2 SYDVKM. V shed 6 bases, J shed 1 base, and the junction held 3 bases outside the gene matches. CDR3 sequence reads: CASRDRVSGNTIYF. The CDR3 DNA reads TGTGCCAGCAGAGACAGGGTTTCTGGAAACACCATATATTTT.

The chain links TRBV7-2 to TRBJ1-5; weak D call: TRBD1 (5 bases). Trimming left V 4 bases short and J 7 bases short, with 11 bases between. CDR3 length: 13 amino acids. The germline CDR1 and CDR2 sequences are SGHTA and FQGNSA. The CDR3 is CASSSQQGQPQHF. CDR3 DNA sequence: TGTGCCAGCAGCTCACAGCAGGGACAGCCCCAGCATTTT.

The chain couples TRBV10-3 to TRBJ2-2, with 7 nucleotides matching TRBD1. The CDR3 spans 16 residues. V lost 0 bases to trimming and J lost 0 bases; unmatched junction nucleotides: 1. CDR1 is ENHRY, CDR2 SYGVKD, per germline. The CDR3 nucleotides are TGTGCCATCAGTGAGTCAGGGGGCGCGAACACCGGGGAGCTGTTTTTT. Its translation: CAISESGGANTGELFF.

J is TRBJ2-7 and V is TRBV6-5, with D possibly matching TRBD1 (5 bases). V was trimmed by 2 bases and J by 4 bases, leaving 12 bases between them. CDR1 is MNHEY, CDR2 SVGAGI, per germline. This CDR3 region has 14 residues. The CDR3 DNA reads as TGTGCCAGCAGTTACCAGGGCAAGGGGTACGAGCAGTACTTC. This sequence encodes CASSYQGKGYEQYF.

Written as DNA, the CDR3 is TGTGCCAGCAGCCACGGACCGGGAGTTGGAGATACGCAGTATTTT. Protein: CASSHGPGVGDTQYF. This chain connects TRBV3-1 (or the pseudogene TRBV3-2) to TRBJ2-3; tentatively, D is TRBD2 (6 bases). There are 15 residues in the CDR3. The germline CDR1 and CDR2 sequences are LGHDT and YNNKEL (reference sequence). The V end was cut by 3 bases, the J end by 5 bases, with 15 bases between.